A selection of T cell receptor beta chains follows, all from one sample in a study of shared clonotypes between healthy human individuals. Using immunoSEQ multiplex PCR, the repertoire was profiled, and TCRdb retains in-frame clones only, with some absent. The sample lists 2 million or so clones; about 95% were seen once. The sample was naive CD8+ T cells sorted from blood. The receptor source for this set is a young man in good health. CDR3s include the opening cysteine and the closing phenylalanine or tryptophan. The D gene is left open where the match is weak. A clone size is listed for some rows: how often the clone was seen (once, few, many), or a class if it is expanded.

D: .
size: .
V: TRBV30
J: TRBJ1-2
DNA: TGTGCCTGGGCCCCCTGGACCTTC
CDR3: CAWAPWTF

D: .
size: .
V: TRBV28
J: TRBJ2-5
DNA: TGTGCCAGCAGCTTGGTGGGAACACAAGAGACCCAGTACTTC
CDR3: CASSLVGTQETQYF

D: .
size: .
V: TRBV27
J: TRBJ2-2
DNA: TGTGCCAGCAGTCCTACAAACACCGGGGAGCTGTTTTTT
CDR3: CASSPTNTGELFF

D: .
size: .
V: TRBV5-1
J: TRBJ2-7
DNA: TGCGCCAGCAGCTTGTGGGATTCCGGGGAAGAAGAGCAGTACTTC
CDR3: CASSLWDSGEEEQYF

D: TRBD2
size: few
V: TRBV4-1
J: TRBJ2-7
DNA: TGCGCCAGCAGCCTCGGGACTAGCGGGAGGGACGAGCAGTACTTC
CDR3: CASSLGTSGRDEQYF

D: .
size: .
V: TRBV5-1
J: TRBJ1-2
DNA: TGCGCCAGCAGCCTCCGACAGGACAAAAACTATGGCTACACCTTC
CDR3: CASSLRQDKNYGYTF

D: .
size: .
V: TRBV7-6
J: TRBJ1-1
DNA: TGTGCCAGCAGCTTAGAAGGCCCATTGGGCACTGAAGCTTTCTTT
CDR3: CASSLEGPLGTEAFF

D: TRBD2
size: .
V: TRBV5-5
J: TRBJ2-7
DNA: TGTGCCAGCAGCTTGGCTAGCGGAGGGACGGGGCAGTACTTC
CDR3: CASSLASGGTGQYF

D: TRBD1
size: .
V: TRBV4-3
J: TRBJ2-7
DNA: TGCGCCAGCAGCCAAGTCGGCAGGGGGCACGAGCAGTACTTC
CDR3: CASSQVGRGHEQYF

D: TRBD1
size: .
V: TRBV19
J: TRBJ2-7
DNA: TGTGCCAGTAGCTTCGACAGGGGGAACTACGAGCAGTACTTC
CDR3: CASSFDRGNYEQYF

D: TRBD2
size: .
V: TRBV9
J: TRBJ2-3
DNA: TGTGCCAGCAGCTTTAGCGGGCTAAGCACAGATACGCAGTATTTT
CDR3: CASSFSGLSTDTQYF

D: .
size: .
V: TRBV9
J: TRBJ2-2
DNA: TGTGCCAGCAGCGTAGCGGTGGGAGGACCCCCTAAACCCACCGGGGAGCTGTTTTTT
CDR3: CASSVAVGGPPKPTGELFF

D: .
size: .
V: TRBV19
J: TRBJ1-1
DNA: TGTGCCAGTAGTCCCATCACTCGGAATTTCGCTGAAGCTTTCTTT
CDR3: CASSPITRNFAEAFF

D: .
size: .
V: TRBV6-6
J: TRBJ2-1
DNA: TGTGCCAGTCGGGACACCGCCTACAATGAGCAGTTCTTC
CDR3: CASRDTAYNEQFF

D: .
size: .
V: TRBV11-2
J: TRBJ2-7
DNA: TGTGCCAGCAGCTTAATTACGGCTTACGAGCAGTACTTC
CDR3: CASSLITAYEQYF

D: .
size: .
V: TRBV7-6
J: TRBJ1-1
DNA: TGTGCCAGCAGCTCGCCGGGCACTGAAGCTTTCTTT
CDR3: CASSSPGTEAFF

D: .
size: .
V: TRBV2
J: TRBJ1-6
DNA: TGTGCCAGCAGTCCCTACGTGAGCTCCTATAATTCACCCCTCCACTTT
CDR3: CASSPYVSSYNSPLHF

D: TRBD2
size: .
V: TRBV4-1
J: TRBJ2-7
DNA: TGCGCCAGCAGCCAAGATCCCGGGACTAGCGGGTACGAGCAGTACTTC
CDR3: CASSQDPGTSGYEQYF

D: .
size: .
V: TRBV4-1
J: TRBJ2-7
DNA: TGCGCCAGCAGCAGCCGACAAGCCTACGAGCAGTACTTC
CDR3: CASSSRQAYEQYF

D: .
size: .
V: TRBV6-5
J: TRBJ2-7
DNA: TGTGCCAGCAGTGATTTATACGAGCAGTACTTC
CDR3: CASSDLYEQYF

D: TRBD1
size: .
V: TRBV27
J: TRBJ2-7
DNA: TGTGCCAGCCGAGGGGACAGCTACGAGCAGTACTTC
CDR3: CASRGDSYEQYF

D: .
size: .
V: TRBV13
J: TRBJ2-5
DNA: TGTGCCAGCAGCTTAATGGAAGAGACCCAGTACTTC
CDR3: CASSLMEETQYF

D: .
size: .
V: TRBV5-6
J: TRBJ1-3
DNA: TGTGCCAGCAGCTCCTGGAGGGAAGTGGACGGAAACACCATATATTTT
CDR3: CASSSWREVDGNTIYF

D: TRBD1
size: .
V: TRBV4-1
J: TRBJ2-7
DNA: TGCGCCAGCAGCCATGGTGGGACAGGGGTACACGAGCAGTACTTC
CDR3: CASSHGGTGVHEQYF

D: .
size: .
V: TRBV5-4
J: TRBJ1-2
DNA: TGTGCCAGCAGCTTAGGGACCCCGGATGGCTACACCTTC
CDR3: CASSLGTPDGYTF

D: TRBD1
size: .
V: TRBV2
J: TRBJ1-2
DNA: TGTGCCACCACGACAGGGTTGGATGGCTACACCTTC
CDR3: CATTTGLDGYTF

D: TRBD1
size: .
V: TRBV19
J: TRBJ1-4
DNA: TGTGCCAGTAGTGCCCGACAGGGCTGGAATGAAAAACTGTTTTTT
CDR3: CASSARQGWNEKLFF

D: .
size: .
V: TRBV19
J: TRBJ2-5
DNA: TGTGCCAGCCGGACCTCAGGCAGAGAGACCCAGTACTTC
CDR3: CASRTSGRETQYF

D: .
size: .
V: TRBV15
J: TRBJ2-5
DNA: TGTGCCACCAGCAGAGATCGGCTCAGTCAAGAGACCCAGTACTTC
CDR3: CATSRDRLSQETQYF

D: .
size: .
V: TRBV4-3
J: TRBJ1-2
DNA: TGCGCCAGCAGCCAAGATGGAGCAGGGAGCGGCTATGGCTACACCTTC
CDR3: CASSQDGAGSGYGYTF

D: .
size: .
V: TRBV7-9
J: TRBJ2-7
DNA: TGTGCCAGCAGCCTCGCCCCAGCTTACGAGCAGTACTTC
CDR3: CASSLAPAYEQYF

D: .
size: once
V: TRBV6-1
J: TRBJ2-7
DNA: TGTGCCAGCAGTGAAGGGATGAGCGGGTACTCCTACGAGCAGTACTTC
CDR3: CASSEGMSGYSYEQYF

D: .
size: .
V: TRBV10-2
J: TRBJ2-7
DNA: TGCGCCAGCAGTGCTTTCAGGGGTATCAACGAGCAGTACTTC
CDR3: CASSAFRGINEQYF

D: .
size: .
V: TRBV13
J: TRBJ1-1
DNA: TGTGCCAGCAGCTTCCCCCTTGATAGAACTGAAGCTTTCTTT
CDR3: CASSFPLDRTEAFF

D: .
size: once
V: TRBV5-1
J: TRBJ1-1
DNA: TGCGCCAGCAGCTTGGCCAGGGGGAACACTGAAGCTTTCTTT
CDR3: CASSLARGNTEAFF

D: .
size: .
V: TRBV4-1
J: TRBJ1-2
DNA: TGCGCCAGCAGCCAAGAAGGGGGGCTGGGCTATGGCTACACCTTC
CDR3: CASSQEGGLGYGYTF

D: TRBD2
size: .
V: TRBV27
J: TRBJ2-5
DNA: TGTGCCAGCAATACACTAGCGGGAGGGCGCGAGACCCAGTACTTC
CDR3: CASNTLAGGRETQYF

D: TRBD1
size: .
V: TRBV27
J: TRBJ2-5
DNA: TGTGCCAGCAAGAGGACAGGCGCTCAAGAGACCCAGTACTTC
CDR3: CASKRTGAQETQYF

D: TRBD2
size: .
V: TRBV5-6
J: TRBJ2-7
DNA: TGTGCCAGCAGCTTGGGAGCGGGAGGGCCCAGTGAGCAGTACTTC
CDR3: CASSLGAGGPSEQYF

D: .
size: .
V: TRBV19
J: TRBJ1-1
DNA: TGTGCCACCGCACACTTCATGGGGGACACTGAAGCTTTCTTT
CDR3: CATAHFMGDTEAFF

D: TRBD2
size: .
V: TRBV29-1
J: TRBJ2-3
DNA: TGCAGCGTTGACCGGGCGGGAGGTGGTAGCACAGATACGCAGTATTTT
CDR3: CSVDRAGGGSTDTQYF

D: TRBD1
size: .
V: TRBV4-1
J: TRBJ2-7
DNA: TGCGCCAGCAGCCAAGATGGGGGACAGGGGGCCCACGAGCAGTACTTC
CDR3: CASSQDGGQGAHEQYF

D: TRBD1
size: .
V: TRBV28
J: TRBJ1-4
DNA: TGTGCCATCCGGGGACAGGGTAATGAAAAACTGTTTTTT
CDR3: CAIRGQGNEKLFF

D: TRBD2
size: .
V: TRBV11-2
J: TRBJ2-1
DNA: TGTGCCAGCAGCTTAGTGGGGGGGGCCTACAATGAGCAGTTCTTC
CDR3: CASSLVGGAYNEQFF

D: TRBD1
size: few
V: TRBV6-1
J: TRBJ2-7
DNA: TGTGCCAGCAGTGGAGGACAGGGGAGCTCCTACGAGCAGTACTTC
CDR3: CASSGGQGSSYEQYF

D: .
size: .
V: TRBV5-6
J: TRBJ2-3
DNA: TGTGCCAGCAGCTTGGTTTACGGGACAGATACGCAGTATTTT
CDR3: CASSLVYGTDTQYF

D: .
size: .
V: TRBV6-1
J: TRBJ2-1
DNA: TGTGCCAGCAGTGAGGACCAGGGATATGAGCAGTTCTTC
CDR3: CASSEDQGYEQFF

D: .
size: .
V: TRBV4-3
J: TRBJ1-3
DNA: TGCGCCAGCAGCCAAGGGACTGCTGGAAACACCATATATTTT
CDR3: CASSQGTAGNTIYF

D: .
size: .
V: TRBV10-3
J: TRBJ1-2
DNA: TGTGCCATCGGCAGCCCCTATGGCTACACCTTC
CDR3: CAIGSPYGYTF

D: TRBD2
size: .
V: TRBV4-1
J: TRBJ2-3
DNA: TGCGCCAGCAGCCAAGAAGAGCGGGGCCTCACAGATACGCAGTATTTT
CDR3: CASSQEERGLTDTQYF

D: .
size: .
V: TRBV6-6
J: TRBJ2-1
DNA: TGTGCCAGCAGCCAACTCACGATTAGCTCCTACAATGAGCAGTTCTTC
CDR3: CASSQLTISSYNEQFF

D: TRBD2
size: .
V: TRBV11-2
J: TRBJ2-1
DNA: TGTGCCAGCAGCTTTAGACTAGCGGGGGGCTCCTACAATGAGCAGTTCTTC
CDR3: CASSFRLAGGSYNEQFF

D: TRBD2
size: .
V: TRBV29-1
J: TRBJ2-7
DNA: TGCAGCGTATCTCTAGCGGTCGTCTCCTACGAGCAGTACTTC
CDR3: CSVSLAVVSYEQYF

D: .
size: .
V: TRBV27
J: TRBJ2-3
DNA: TGTGCCAGCAGTACTCTGGCGTTCACAGATACGCAGTATTTT
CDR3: CASSTLAFTDTQYF

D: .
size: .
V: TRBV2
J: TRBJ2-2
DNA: TGTGCCAGCAGTGTCCTGCCCGGGGAGCTGTTTTTT
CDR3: CASSVLPGELFF

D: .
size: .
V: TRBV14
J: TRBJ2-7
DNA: TGTGCCAGCAGCCAAGATACCCCTTCCTTCCTCTACGAGCAGTACTTC
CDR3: CASSQDTPSFLYEQYF

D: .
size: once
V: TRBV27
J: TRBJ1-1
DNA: TGTGCCAGCAGTTCACAGGGCGCCACTGAAGCTTTCTTT
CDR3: CASSSQGATEAFF

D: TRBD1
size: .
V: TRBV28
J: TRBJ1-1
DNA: TGTGCCAGCAGTTTAGGCGGGACAGGGGATTGGGACACTGAAGCTTTCTTT
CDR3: CASSLGGTGDWDTEAFF

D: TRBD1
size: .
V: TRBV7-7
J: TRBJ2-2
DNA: TGTGCTAGCCGACAGGGTTCGGACGGGGAGCTGTTTTTT
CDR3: CASRQGSDGELFF